A single sample is the source of the 21 T cell receptor beta chains below, sequenced in a study of T cells in Graves' hyperthyroidism and ophthalmopathy. Researchers amplified the TCR beta CDR3 regions from RNA transcripts. HTBI primers were the set used in a first-round RT-PCR of the TCR CDR3. Each CDR3 protein is one row after TCRdb ran MiXCR on the multiplex PCR reads. The sample contains about 530,000 distinct CDR3 sequences, approximately 17% of which appear only once. Sequencing used blood. The receptor source for this set is a woman aged 18-29 years with Graves' ophthalmopathy.

This clonotype was seen a few times. This chain connects TRBV11-2 to TRBJ2-3; TRBD2 matches 7 bases. Germline CDR1 SGHAT, CDR2 FQNNGV. Trimming took 1 base from V and 0 from J; bases not matched to a gene: 7. The CDR3 has 17 residues. CDR3 nucleotides: TGTGCCAGCAGCTTAGTATTCGGGACTACTAGCACAGATACGCAGTATTTT. Its protein product is CASSLVFGTTSTDTQYF.

This clonotype was counted ten times or more. The chain has TRBV2 and TRBJ2-5, with 13 bases aligning to TRBD2. The CDR3 runs 15 residues. Germline V gene data show CDR1 as SNHLY and CDR2 as FYNNEI. The junction had 2 bases not matched to a gene; V was cut back by 6 bases and J by 1 base. As DNA, the CDR3 is TGTGCCAGCAGGAGACTAGCGGGGGGCCAAGAGACCCAGTACTTC. Amino acid sequence: CASRRLAGGQETQYF.

This clonotype was observed many times. V and J are TRBV12-3 or TRBV12-4 and TRBJ2-7; tentative D call: TRBD1 (6 bases). Trimming took 9 bases from V and 2 from J, leaving 20 bases between them. CDR3 length equals 15 residues. CDR3 residues: CASSKTGTLTYEQYF. Written as DNA, the CDR3 is TGTGCCAGTTCTAAAACAGGGACGTTGACCTACGAGCAGTACTTC.

Ten or more counts support this clonotype. In DNA, the CDR3 is TGTGCCAGCAGCTCCTCCCGGACACGGAGCTCCTACGAGCAGTACTTC. This sequence encodes CASSSSRTRSSYEQYF. The V gene is TRBV5-5, the J gene TRBJ2-7; TRBD1 might be the D (5 bases). Germline lookup yields CDR1 SGHKS and CDR2 YYEKEE (reference sequence). Deletions cut 3 bases from V and 0 bases from J, with 16 bases between. This CDR3 contains 16 residues.

Only a few counts were recorded for this clonotype. A read error is possible here, since a much larger clone lies one base away. This chain joins TRBV5-1 and TRBJ2-7; D gene unclear. Germline V gene data show CDR1 as SGHRS and CDR2 as YFSETQ. The CDR3 runs 15 residues. The CDR3 coding sequence is TGCGCCAGCAGCTTGGCACAGAGCAGAGCTTACGAGCGGTACTTC. It codes for CASSLAQSRAYERYF.

This clonotype was picked up many times. The chain combines TRBV28 with TRBJ2-7, with D uncertain. CDR1 MDHEN and CDR2 SYDVKM come from the germline V gene. The germline V and J ends were trimmed by 3 bases and 0 bases, with 15 bases remaining between them. This CDR3 contains 16 residues. CDR3 nucleotide sequence: TGTGCCAGCAGTTTTAACGACTTTCTGAGCTCCTACGAGCAGTACTTC. Its translation: CASSFNDFLSSYEQYF.

This clonotype appeared a few times. This chain joins TRBV20-1 and TRBJ2-1, with 10 bases that match TRBD2. Germline CDR1 is DFQATT and CDR2 is SNEGSKA (reference sequence). The trim removed 3 bases at V and 4 bases at J, leaving 9 bases unmatched. The CDR3 length is 16 residues. In nucleotides, the CDR3 is TGCAGTGCTAGTTTTCCCGGGACTAGCGCTTACAATGAGCAGTTCTTC. Its protein product is CSASFPGTSAYNEQFF.

Regarding this clonotype: This could be a read error, since a much larger clone is one nucleotide away. The chain combines TRBV2 with TRBJ1-2; tentative D call: TRBD1 (6 bases). The CDR3 extends over 13 amino acids. Trimming shortened V by 3 bases and J by 8 bases, and 13 bases separated the two germline ends. The germline V gene has CDR1 SNHLY and CDR2 FYNNEI. CDR3 in DNA: TGTGCCAGCAGTGAGAAACTGGGGGCCGGCTACACCTTC. Its protein product is CASSEKLGAGYTF.

This clonotype was seen a handful of times. This chain links TRBV27 with TRBJ2-7; possibly TRBD2 for D (6 bases). This CDR3 comprises 15 residues. The V gene lost 0 bases and the J gene lost 0 bases, with 9 bases spanning the gap. CDR1 MNHEY and CDR2 SMNVEV come from the germline V gene (reference sequence). CDR3 region: CASSLSGLISYEQYF. The CDR3 coding sequence is TGTGCCAGCAGTTTATCGGGACTCATCTCCTACGAGCAGTACTTC.

This clonotype was seen many times. This sequence joins TRBV14 and TRBJ2-5; possibly TRBD2 for D (6 bases). V was trimmed by 5 bases and J by 2 bases, leaving 12 bases between them. CDR1 SGHDN and CDR2 FVKESK come from the germline V gene. The CDR3 consists of 14 residues. The CDR3 DNA is TGTGCCAGCAGCTTTGGGACTTTTCAAGAGACCCAGTACTTC. It is translated as CASSFGTFQETQYF.

This chain uses TRBV20-1 with TRBJ2-3; 13 bases align to TRBD2. The CDR3 contains 16 residues. Unmatched junction bases numbered 9, after V lost 5 bases and J lost 4 bases. Per the germline V gene, CDR1 is DFQATT and CDR2 is SNEGSKA (reference sequence). This CDR3 reads CSAGQALAGGPDTQYF. CDR3 nucleotides: TGCAGTGCTGGTCAAGCACTAGCGGGGGGGCCAGATACGCAGTATTTT.

V is TRBV12-3 or TRBV12-4 and J is TRBJ2-2, with 11 bases aligning to TRBD1. V trimming: 10 bases; J trimming: 6 bases; junction bases outside the gene matches: 1. The CDR3 is 12 residues long. Here the CDR3 DNA reads TGTGCCATGGGACAGGGGGCCGGGGAGCTGTTTTTT. This sequence encodes CAMGQGAGELFF.

This clonotype was observed a few times. This may arise from a read error, as a much more abundant clone is one base away. The chain employs TRBV2 and TRBJ2-5; TRBD1 might be the D (6 bases). The CDR3 runs to 14 residues. Germline CDR1 and CDR2: SNHLY and FYNNEI. CDR3 in DNA: TGTGCCGGCAGACCAACAGGGTCGTGGGAGACCCAGTACTTC. It is translated as CAGRPTGSWETQYF.

There are many counts of this clonotype. The chain is built from TRBV6-2 or TRBV6-3 and TRBJ2-6; D possibly corresponds to TRBD2 (6 bases). CDR3 length: 16 amino acids. Trimming took off 5 bases at V and 0 bases at J, with 11 bases between the two ends. Germline V gives CDR1 MNHEY, CDR2 SVGEGT. In DNA, the CDR3 is TGTGCCAGCAGTCCGGGGGTTATCTCTGGGGCCAACGTCCTGACTTTC. Its protein is CASSPGVISGANVLTF.

This clonotype has at least ten counts. Written as DNA, the CDR3 is TGCAGTGCTAGAGTTCCCGGGCGGCGGGGGGGTGGCAGTGAGCAGTTCTTC. It yields the protein CSARVPGRRGGGSEQFF. This chain uses TRBV20-1 with TRBJ2-1, with 9 bases aligning to TRBD2. Germline assignment: CDR1 DFQATT and CDR2 SNEGSKA (reference sequence). J was trimmed by 9 bases and V by 1 base; bases with no gene match: 16. The CDR3 sequence is 17 residues long.

This clonotype was found a few times. V gene TRBV5-5 combines with J gene TRBJ1-6; possibly TRBD1 for D (6 bases). The CDR3 spans 16 residues. Germline V CDR1 and CDR2: SGHKS, YYEKEE (reference sequence). V gave up 1 base and J gave up 3 bases, with 11 bases separating them. The CDR3 loop reads CASSLFTGFYNSPLHF. The CDR3 region has the DNA TGTGCCAGCAGCTTGTTCACAGGGTTCTATAATTCACCCCTCCACTTT.

The V and J genes are TRBV12-3 or TRBV12-4 and TRBJ1-1; D possibly corresponds to TRBD1 (6 bases). V lost 6 bases to trimming and J lost 2 bases, with 13 bases between them. The CDR3 totals 14 residues. The CDR3 DNA follows: TGTGCCAGCAGACCTACAGGGTTCAACACTGAAGCTTTCTTT. This gives the protein CASRPTGFNTEAFF.

The V gene is TRBV6-1, the J gene TRBJ2-5; 10 bases map to TRBD1. The CDR3 has 11 amino acids. After removal of 6 bases from V and 12 bases from J, the junction contained 4 bases not matched to a gene. In germline, CDR1 is MNHNS, CDR2 SASEGT. Here the CDR3 reads CASSPGTGEYF. The CDR3 DNA follows: TGTGCCAGCAGCCCCGGGACAGGGGAGTACTTC.

As for this clonotype: This sequence may be a read error, since a much larger clone differs from it by one base. V and J are TRBV7-7 and TRBJ2-5, with 10 bases identical to TRBD1. The CDR3 consists of 15 residues. Germline assignment: CDR1 SSHAT and CDR2 FNYEAQ (reference sequence). CDR3 amino acids: CASSPGTGEWETRYF. CDR3 in DNA: TGTGCTAGCAGCCCCGGGACAGGGGAATGGGAGACCCGGTACTTC.

This clonotype occurred many times. The chain joins TRBV28 to TRBJ1-2; D may be TRBD1 (5 bases). Germline values: CDR1 MDHEN, CDR2 SYDVKM. The CDR3 extends over 13 amino acids. V lost 3 bases and J lost 13, with 18 bases in between. The CDR3, as DNA: TGTGCCAGCAGTTTCGCGGACAACCCAGATAGCACCTTC. It codes for CASSFADNPDSTF.

This clonotype came up many times. V and J are TRBV6-1 and TRBJ2-1; TRBD2 matches 7 bases. Germline V gene data show CDR1 as MNHNS and CDR2 as SASEGT. With 2 bases clipped from V and 4 bases from J, the junction kept 8 bases outside the gene matches. The CDR3 loop spans 16 amino acids. CDR3 region: CASSEFGGGQYNEQFF. In nucleotides, the CDR3 is TGTGCCAGCAGTGAATTTGGGGGAGGGCAATACAATGAGCAGTTCTTC.